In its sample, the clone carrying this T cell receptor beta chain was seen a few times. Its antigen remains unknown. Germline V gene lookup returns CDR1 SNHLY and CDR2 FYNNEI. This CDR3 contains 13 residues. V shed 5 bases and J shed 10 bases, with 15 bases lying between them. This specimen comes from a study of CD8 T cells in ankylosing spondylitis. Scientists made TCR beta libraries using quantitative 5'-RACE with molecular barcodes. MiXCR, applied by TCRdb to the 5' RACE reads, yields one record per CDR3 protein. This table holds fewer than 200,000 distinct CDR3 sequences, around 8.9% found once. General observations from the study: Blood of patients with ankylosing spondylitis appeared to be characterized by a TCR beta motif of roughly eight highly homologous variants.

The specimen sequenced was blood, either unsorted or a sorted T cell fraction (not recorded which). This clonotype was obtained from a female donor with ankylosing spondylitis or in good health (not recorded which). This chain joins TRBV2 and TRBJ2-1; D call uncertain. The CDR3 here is CASSYRSVVEQFF. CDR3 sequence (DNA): TGTGCCAGCAGTTATCGATCGGTGGTGGAGCAGTTCTTC. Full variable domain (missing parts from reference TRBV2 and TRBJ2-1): EPEVTQTPSHQVTQMGQEVILRCVPISNHLYFYWYRQILGQKVEFLVSFYNNEISEKSEIFDDQFSVERPDGSNFTLKIRSTKLEDSAMYFCASSYRSVVEQFFGPGTRLTVL.